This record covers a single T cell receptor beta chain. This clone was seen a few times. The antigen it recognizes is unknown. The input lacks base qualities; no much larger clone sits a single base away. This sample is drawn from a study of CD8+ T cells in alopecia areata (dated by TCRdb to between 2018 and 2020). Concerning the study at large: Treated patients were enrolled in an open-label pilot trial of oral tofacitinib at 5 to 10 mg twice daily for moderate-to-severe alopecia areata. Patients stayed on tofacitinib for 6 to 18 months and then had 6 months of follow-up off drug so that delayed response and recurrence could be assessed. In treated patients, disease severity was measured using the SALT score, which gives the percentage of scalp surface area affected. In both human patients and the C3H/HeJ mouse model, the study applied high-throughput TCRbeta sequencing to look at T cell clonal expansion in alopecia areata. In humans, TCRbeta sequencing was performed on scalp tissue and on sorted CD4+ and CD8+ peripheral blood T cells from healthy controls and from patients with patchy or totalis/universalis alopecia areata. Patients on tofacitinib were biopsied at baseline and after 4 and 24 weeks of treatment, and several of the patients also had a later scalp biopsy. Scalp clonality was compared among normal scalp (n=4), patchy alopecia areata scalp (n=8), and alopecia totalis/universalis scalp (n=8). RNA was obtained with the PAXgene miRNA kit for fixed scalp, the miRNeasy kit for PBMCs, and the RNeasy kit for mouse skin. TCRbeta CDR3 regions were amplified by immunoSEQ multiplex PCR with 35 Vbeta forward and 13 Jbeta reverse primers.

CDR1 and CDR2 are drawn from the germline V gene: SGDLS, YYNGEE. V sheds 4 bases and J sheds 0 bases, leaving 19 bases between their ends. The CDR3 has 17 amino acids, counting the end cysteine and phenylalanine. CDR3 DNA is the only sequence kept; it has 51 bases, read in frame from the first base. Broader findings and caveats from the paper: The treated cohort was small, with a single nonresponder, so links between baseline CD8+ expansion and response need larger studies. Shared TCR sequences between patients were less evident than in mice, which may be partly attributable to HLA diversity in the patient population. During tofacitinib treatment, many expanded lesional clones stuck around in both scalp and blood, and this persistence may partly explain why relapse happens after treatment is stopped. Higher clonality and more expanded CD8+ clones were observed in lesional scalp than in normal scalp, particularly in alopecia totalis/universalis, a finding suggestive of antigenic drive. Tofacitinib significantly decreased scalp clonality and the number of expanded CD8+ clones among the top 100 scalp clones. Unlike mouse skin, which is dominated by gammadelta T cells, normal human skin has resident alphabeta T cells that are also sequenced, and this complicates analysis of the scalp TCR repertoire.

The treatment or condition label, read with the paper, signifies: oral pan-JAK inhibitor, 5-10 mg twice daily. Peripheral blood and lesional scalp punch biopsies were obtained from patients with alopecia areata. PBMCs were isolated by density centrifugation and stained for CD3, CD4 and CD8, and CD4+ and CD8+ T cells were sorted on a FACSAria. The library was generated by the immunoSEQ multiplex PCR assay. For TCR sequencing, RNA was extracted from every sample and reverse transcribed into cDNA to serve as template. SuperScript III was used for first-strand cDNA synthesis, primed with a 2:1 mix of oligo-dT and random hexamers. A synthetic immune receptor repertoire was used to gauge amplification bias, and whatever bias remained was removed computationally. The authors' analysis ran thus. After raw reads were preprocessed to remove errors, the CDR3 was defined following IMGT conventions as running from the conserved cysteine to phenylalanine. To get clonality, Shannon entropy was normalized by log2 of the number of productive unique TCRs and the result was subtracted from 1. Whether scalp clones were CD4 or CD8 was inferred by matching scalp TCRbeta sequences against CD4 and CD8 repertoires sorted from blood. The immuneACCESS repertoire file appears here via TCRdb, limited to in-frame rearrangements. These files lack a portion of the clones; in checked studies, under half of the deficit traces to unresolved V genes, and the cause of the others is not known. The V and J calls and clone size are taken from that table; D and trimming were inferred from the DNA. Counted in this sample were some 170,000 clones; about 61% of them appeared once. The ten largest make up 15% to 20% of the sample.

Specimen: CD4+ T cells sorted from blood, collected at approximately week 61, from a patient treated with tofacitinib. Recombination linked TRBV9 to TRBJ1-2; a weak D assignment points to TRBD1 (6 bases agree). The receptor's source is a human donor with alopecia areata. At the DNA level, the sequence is TGTGCCAGCAGCTCAACCCCCGGACAGAACACTAACTATGGCTACACCTTC. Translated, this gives CASSSTPGQNTNYGYTF.